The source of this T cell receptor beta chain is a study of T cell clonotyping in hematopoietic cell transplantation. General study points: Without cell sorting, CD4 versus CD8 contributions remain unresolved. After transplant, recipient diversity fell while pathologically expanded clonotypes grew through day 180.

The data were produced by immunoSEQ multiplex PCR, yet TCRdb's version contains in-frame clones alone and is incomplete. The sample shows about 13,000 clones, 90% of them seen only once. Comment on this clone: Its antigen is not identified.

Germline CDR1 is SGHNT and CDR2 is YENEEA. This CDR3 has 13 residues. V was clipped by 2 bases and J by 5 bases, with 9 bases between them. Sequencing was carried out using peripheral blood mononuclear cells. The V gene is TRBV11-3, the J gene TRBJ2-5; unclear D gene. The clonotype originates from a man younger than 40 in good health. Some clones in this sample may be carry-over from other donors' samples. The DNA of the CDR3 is TGTGCCAGCAGCTTATTTAGTGAGGAGACCCAGTACTTC. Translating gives CASSLFSEETQYF.